Described below is a single TCR beta chain sequence and its context. The junction departs from germline at one end; a sequencing error may be responsible. TCRdb keeps only in-frame clones here, not all; method: immunoSEQ multiplex PCR. The sample contains around 68,000 clones, under 98% of which appear only once. The data derive from a study of technical replicates of blood from a handful of donors. Germline V gene sequence: CDR1 SSHAT, CDR2 FNYEAQ (reference sequence). This CDR3 spans 15 amino acids. This clonotype was sampled from a human donor in good health. This rearrangement joins TRBV7-7 to TRBJ2-5; the D gene is possibly TRBD2 (6 bases). Sequencing used T cells isolated from PBMCs. This CDR3 is CASSPVPTGEETQYF. The CDR3 coding sequence is TGTGCTAGCAGCCCAGTTCCCACGGGAGAGGAGACCCAGTACTTC.